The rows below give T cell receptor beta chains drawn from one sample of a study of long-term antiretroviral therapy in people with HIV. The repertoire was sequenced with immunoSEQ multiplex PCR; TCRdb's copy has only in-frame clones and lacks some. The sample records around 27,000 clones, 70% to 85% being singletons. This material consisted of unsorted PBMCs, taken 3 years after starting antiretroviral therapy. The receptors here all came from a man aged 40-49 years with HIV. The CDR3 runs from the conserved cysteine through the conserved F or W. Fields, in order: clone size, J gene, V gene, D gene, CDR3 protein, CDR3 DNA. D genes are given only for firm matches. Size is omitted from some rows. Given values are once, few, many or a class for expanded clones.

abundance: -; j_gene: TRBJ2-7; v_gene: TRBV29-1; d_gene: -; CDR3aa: CSVEDRKQGRYEQYF; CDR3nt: TGCAGCGTTGAAGATAGAAAACAGGGGAGGTACGAGCAGTACTTC
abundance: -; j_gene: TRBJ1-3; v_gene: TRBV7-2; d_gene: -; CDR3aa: CASSLSLLSGNTIYF; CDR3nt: TGTGCCAGCAGCTTAAGTCTGCTCTCTGGAAACACCATATATTTT
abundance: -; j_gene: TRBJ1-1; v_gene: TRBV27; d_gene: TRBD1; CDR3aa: CASSGGQGHGRITEAFF; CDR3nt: TGTGCCAGCAGTGGCGGACAGGGGCACGGAAGAATAACTGAAGCTTTCTTT
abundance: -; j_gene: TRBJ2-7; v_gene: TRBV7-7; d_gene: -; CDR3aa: CASSSGPMSYEQYF; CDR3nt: TGTGCCAGCAGCTCCGGGCCGATGTCCTACGAGCAGTACTTC
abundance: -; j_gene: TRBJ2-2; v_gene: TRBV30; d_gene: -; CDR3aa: CAWSVWGAGTGELFF; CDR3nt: TGTGCCTGGAGTGTGTGGGGGGCGGGCACCGGGGAGCTGTTTTTT
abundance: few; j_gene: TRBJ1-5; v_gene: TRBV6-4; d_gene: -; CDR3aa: CASAGVNQPQHF; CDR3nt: TGTGCCAGCGCAGGGGTTAATCAGCCCCAGCATTTT
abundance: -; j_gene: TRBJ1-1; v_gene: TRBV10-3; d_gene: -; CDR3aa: CAISFTKGEAFF; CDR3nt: TGTGCCATCAGTTTTACTAAGGGTGAAGCTTTCTTT
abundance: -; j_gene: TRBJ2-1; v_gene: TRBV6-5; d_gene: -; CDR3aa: CASSLGDRENEQFF; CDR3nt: TGTGCCAGCAGCCTCGGAGACCGTGAGAATGAGCAGTTCTTC
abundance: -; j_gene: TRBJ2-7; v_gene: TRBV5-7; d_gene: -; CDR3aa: CASNSGDWRYEQYF; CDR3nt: TGTGCCAGCAACTCAGGGGATTGGCGCTACGAGCAGTACTTC
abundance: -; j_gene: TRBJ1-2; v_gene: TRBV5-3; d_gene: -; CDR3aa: CARSLLRQARYGYTF; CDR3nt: TGTGCCAGAAGCTTGTTACGCCAGGCTCGCTATGGCTACACCTTC
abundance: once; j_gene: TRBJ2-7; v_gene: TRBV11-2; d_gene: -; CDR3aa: CASSPGAGNSYEQYF; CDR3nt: TGTGCCAGCAGCCCCGGGGCAGGAAACTCCTACGAGCAGTACTTC
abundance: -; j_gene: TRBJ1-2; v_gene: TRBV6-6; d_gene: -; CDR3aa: CASTPGQNYGYTF; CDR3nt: TGTGCCAGCACCCCCGGACAGAACTATGGCTACACCTTC
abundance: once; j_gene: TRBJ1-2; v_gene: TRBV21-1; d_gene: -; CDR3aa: CASSKEAGWFPPLCGYTF; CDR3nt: TGTGCCAGCAGCAAAGAGGCAGGGTGGTTTCCCCCCCTATGTGGCTACACCTTC
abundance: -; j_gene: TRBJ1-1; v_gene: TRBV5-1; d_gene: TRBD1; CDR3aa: CASSYGQGETEAFF; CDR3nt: TGCGCCAGCAGCTACGGACAGGGGGAAACTGAAGCTTTCTTT
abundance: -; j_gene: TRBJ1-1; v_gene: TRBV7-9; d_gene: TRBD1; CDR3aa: CASSLLVGQGKTFNTEAFF; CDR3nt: TGTGCCAGCAGCCTGCTAGTTGGACAGGGCAAAACCTTTAACACTGAAGCTTTCTTT
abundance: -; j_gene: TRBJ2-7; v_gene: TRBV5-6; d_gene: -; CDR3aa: CASSFGPYEQYF; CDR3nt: TGTGCCAGCAGCTTCGGTCCCTACGAGCAGTACTTC
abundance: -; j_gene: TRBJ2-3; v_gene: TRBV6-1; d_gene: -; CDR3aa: CASTRGRGWTDTQYF; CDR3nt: TGTGCCAGCACTCGGGGCAGGGGATGGACAGATACGCAGTATTTT
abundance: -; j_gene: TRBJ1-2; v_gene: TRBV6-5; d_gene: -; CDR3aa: CASSYNWTDYTF; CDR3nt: TGTGCCAGCAGTTATAATTGGACGGACTACACCTTC
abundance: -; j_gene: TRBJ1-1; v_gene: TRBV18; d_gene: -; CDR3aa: CASSPRLVRANTEAFF; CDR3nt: TGTGCCAGCTCACCCCGACTTGTTCGAGCGAACACTGAAGCTTTCTTT
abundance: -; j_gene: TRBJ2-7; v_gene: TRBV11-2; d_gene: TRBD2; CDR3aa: CASSYPPGASGRAGEQYF; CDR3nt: TGTGCCAGCAGCTATCCCCCGGGGGCTAGCGGGAGGGCCGGCGAGCAGTACTTC
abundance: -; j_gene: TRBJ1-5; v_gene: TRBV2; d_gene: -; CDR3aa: CASSGQDNQPQHF; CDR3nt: TGTGCCAGCAGCGGACAAGATAATCAGCCCCAGCATTTT
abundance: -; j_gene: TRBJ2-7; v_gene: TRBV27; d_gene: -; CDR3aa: CASSQPGFEQYF; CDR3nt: TGTGCCAGCAGTCAACCAGGATTCGAGCAGTACTTC
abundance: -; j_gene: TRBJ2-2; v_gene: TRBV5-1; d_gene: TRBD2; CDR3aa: CASRPAGVNTGELFF; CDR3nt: TGCGCCAGCAGGCCAGCGGGAGTAAACACCGGGGAGCTGTTTTTT
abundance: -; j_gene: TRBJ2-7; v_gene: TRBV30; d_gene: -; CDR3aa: CAWSESYEQYF; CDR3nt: TGTGCCTGGAGTGAGTCCTACGAGCAGTACTTC
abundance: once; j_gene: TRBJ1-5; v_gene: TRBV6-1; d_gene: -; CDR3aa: CASSPGDGGNQPQHF; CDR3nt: TGTGCCAGCAGTCCGGGCGATGGGGGCAATCAGCCCCAGCATTTT
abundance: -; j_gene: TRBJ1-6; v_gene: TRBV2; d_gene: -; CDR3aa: CASSRAGAGYNSPLHF; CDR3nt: TGTGCCAGCAGCCGTGCGGGGGCAGGCTATAATTCACCCCTCCACTTT
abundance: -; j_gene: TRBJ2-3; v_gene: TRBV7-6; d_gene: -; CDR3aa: CASSLAPGTHTQLTDTQYF; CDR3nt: TGTGCCAGCAGCTTAGCCCCCGGGACACACACCCAACTTACAGATACGCAGTATTTT
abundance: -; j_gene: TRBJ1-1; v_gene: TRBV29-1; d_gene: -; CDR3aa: CSALGNTEAFF; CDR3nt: TGCAGCGCCCTTGGGAACACTGAAGCTTTCTTT
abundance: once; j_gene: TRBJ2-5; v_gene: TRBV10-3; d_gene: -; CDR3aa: CAISEGRGGETQYF; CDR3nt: TGTGCCATCAGTGAGGGCAGGGGAGGGGAGACCCAGTACTTC
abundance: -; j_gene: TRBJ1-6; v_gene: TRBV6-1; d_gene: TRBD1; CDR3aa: CASSPTGNLPPLHF; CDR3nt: TGTGCCAGCAGTCCGACAGGGAACCTTCCACCCCTCCACTTT
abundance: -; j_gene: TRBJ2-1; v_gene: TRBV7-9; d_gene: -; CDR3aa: CASGFYNEQFF; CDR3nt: TGTGCCAGCGGGTTCTACAATGAGCAGTTCTTC
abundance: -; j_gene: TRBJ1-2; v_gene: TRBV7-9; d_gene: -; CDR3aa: CASSSGSENYGYTF; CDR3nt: TGTGCCAGCAGCTCAGGGTCAGAGAACTATGGCTACACCTTC
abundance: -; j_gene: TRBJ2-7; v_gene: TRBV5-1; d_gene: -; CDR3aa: CASSLGRTGTSYEQYF; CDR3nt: TGCGCCAGCAGCCTGGGCCGTACAGGGACTTCCTACGAGCAGTACTTC
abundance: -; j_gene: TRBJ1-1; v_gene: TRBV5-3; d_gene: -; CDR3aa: CARSQQGRRDTEAFF; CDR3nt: TGTGCCAGAAGCCAACAGGGTAGAAGGGACACTGAAGCTTTCTTT
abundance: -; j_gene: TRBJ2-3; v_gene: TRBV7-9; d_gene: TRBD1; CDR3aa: CASSRGQESTDTQYF; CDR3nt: TGTGCCAGCAGCCGTGGACAGGAAAGCACAGATACGCAGTATTTT
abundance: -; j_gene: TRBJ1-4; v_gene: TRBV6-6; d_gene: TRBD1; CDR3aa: CASTGQGERGGKLFF; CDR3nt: TGTGCCAGCACGGGGCAGGGGGAAAGAGGAGGAAAACTGTTTTTT
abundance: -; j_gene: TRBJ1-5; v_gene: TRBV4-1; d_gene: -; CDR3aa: CASSQDSLNQPQHF; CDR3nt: TGCGCCAGCAGCCAAGACAGTCTCAATCAGCCCCAGCATTTT
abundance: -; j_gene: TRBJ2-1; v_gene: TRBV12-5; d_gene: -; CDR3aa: CASGLALNNEQFF; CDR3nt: TGTGCTAGTGGTTTGGCCCTTAACAATGAGCAGTTCTTC
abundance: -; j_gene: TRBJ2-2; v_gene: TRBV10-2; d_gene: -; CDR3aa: CASNGNTGELFF; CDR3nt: TGCGCCAGCAACGGTAACACCGGGGAGCTGTTTTTT
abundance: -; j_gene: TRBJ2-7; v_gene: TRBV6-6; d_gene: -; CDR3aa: CASSHGLEQYF; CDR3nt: TGTGCCAGCAGCCACGGATTGGAGCAGTACTTC
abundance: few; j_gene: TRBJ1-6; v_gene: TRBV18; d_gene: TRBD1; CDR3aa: CASSRLQGIDSPLHF; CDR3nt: TGTGCCAGCTCACGACTACAGGGGATTGATTCACCCCTCCACTTT
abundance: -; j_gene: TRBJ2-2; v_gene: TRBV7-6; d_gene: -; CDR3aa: CASSLAWGAGELFF; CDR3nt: TGTGCCAGCAGCCTCGCCTGGGGCGCCGGGGAGCTGTTTTTT
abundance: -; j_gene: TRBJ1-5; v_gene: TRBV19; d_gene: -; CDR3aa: CASSISAAKGDQPQHF; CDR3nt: TGTGCCAGTAGTATATCCGCCGCCAAGGGGGATCAGCCCCAGCATTTT
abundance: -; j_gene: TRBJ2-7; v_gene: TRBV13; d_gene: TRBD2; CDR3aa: CASSPSGLREQYF; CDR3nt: TGTGCCAGCAGCCCTAGCGGGCTCCGAGAGCAGTACTTC
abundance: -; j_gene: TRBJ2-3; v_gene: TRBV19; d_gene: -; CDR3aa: CASSISRRDTQYF; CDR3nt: TGTGCCAGTAGTATCTCTAGGAGAGATACGCAGTATTTT
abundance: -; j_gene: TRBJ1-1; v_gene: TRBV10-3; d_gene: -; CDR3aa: CAISQAANTEAFF; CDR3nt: TGTGCCATCAGTCAGGCCGCGAACACTGAAGCTTTCTTT
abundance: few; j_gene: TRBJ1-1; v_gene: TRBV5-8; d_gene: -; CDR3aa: CASSPKRANTEAFF; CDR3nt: TGTGCCAGCAGCCCTAAACGGGCGAACACTGAAGCTTTCTTT
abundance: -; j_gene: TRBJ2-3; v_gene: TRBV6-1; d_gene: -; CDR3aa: CASSEVWTRGDTQYF; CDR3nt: TGTGCCAGCAGTGAAGTATGGACCCGCGGCGATACGCAGTATTTT
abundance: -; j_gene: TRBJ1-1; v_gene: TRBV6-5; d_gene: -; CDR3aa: CASSYSSGLNTEAFF; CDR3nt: TGTGCCAGCAGTTACTCGTCCGGACTGAACACTGAAGCTTTCTTT